This TCR beta chain emerged from a study of response to subunit inactivated influenza vaccine. Regarding the study as a whole: Authors suggested each seasonal influenza vaccination recruits few new T cells.

Concerning this clonotype itself: The antigen is unknown.

Germline lookup yields CDR1 DFQATT and CDR2 SNEGSKA (reference sequence). CDR3 length: 17 amino acids. The V end was cut by 8 bases, the J end by 5 bases, with 27 bases between. In TCRdb, the RT-PCR reads were re-called with MiXCR into one record per CDR3 protein. The sample yields 500,000 to 600,000 distinct CDR3 sequences, more than 15% seen once. This chain joins TRBV20-1 and TRBJ1-4; D may be TRBD1 (6 bases). This clonotype originated in a man in his fifties or sixties who received an inactivated influenza vaccine. This material consisted of CD4+ T cells sorted from PBMCs, taken around 25 months after vaccination. CDR3: CSPIPGQIGTPNEKLFF. DNA of the CDR3: TGCAGTCCAATACCCGGACAGATTGGGACCCCGAATGAAAAACTGTTTTTT.